Listed here are 28 T cell receptor beta chains from one sample, sequenced in a study of T cell changes during pregnancy in multiple sclerosis. Sequencing used immunoSEQ multiplex PCR; TCRdb keeps in-frame clones, though not all of them. Of roughly 120,000 clones listed, 90% to 95% were seen once; the top ten hold roughly 6.2%. The starting material was peripheral blood, obtained before pregnancy. The receptors were sampled from a female donor with multiple sclerosis, enrolled in a pregnancy study.

The chain recombines TRBV7-9 with TRBJ1-2; D possibly corresponds to TRBD1 (6 bases). The CDR3 length is 14 residues. V lost 5 bases to trimming and J lost 3 bases, with 13 bases between them. The germline V gene has CDR1 SEHNR and CDR2 FQNEAQ (reference sequence). The CDR3 DNA reads as TGTGCCAGCAGCCGGGGACAAGACTACTATGGCTACACCTTC. Amino acids: CASSRGQDYYGYTF.

There are a few counts of this clone. This rearrangement joins TRBV6-5 to TRBJ1-5; D not certain. Germline CDR1 MNHEY, CDR2 SVGAGI. The CDR3 length is 14 residues. Trimming took 2 bases from V and 5 from J, leaving 10 bases between them. The CDR3, as DNA: TGTGCCAGCAGTTACCAGGCGAGCTATCAGCCCCAGCATTTT. Protein product: CASSYQASYQPQHF.

This clone occurred once. The chain has TRBV28 and TRBJ2-7; 7 bases line up with TRBD1. V trimming: 7 bases; J trimming: 2 bases; junction bases outside the gene matches: 8. The germline gives CDR1 MDHEN, CDR2 SYDVKM. The CDR3 is 14 amino acids. The CDR3 sequence is CASKKTGSAYEQYF. The CDR3 nucleotides are TGTGCCAGCAAAAAGACAGGGAGCGCCTACGAGCAGTACTTC.

The rearrangement uses TRBV14 and TRBJ2-3, with D uncertain. CDR3 length: 14 amino acids. CDR1 is SGHDN, CDR2 FVKESK, per germline. Deletions cut 0 bases from V and 6 bases from J, with 10 bases between. The CDR3 sequence is CASSQDRQRDTQYF. The DNA for the CDR3 is TGTGCCAGCAGCCAAGACAGGCAAAGGGATACGCAGTATTTT.

This chain uses TRBV7-8 with TRBJ2-3, with D possibly being TRBD2 (6 bases). This CDR3 has 15 residues. The V end lost 3 bases, the J end lost 3 bases, and 13 bases lay between the germline ends. Per germline, CDR1 SGHVS and CDR2 FQNEAQ. CDR3 sequence: CASSFQWGRTDTQYF. CDR3 coding DNA: TGTGCCAGCAGCTTCCAATGGGGGAGGACAGATACGCAGTATTTT.

The gene calls are TRBV10-3 and TRBJ1-4; possible D gene TRBD1, 6 bases. Germline CDR1 and CDR2: ENHRY and SYGVKD. V dropped 2 bases and J dropped 3 bases, with 13 bases sitting between them. There are 16 residues in the CDR3. In DNA form, the CDR3 reads TGTGCCATCAGTGAGGGGGGGGCGCAGGCTAATGAAAAACTGTTTTTT. Protein product: CAISEGGAQANEKLFF.

The chain combines TRBV9 with TRBJ1-1, with 10 bases fitting TRBD1. With 0 bases clipped from V and 3 bases from J, the junction kept 5 bases outside the gene matches. Germline loops: CDR1 SGDLS, CDR2 YYNGEE. The CDR3 length is 16 residues. CDR3 bases: TGTGCCAGCAGCGTAGGGACAGGGGGTCCGGACACTGAAGCTTTCTTT. It is translated as CASSVGTGGPDTEAFF. The full variable domain, completed using reference TRBV9 and TRBJ1-1, is DSGVTQTPKHLITATGQRVTLRCSPRSGDLSVYWYQQSLDQGLQFLIQYYNGEERAKGNILERFSAQQFPDLHSELNLSSLELGDSALYFCASSVGTGGPDTEAFFGQGTRLTVV.

V usage is TRBV6-1 and J usage is TRBJ1-5; 7 positions agree with TRBD1. V shed 7 bases and J 6 bases; nucleotides not matched to a gene: 3. Germline CDR1 and CDR2: MNHNS and SASEGT. The CDR3 sequence is 12 residues long. As DNA, the CDR3 is TGTGCCAGCAAAGGGGGCACTCAGCCCCAGCATTTT. This translates into CASKGGTQPQHF.

The J gene is TRBJ2-3, the V gene TRBV28, with 7 bases identical to TRBD1. CDR1 is MDHEN and CDR2 is SYDVKM in the germline V gene. CDR3 length: 15 residues. Trimming removed 5 bases from V and 1 base from J; junction bases left unmatched: 6. CDR3 nucleotides: TGTGCCAGCAGTGGACCCGGGACAGGCACAGATACGCAGTATTTT. Residues: CASSGPGTGTDTQYF.

The CDR3 spells CASSGRGGYNEQFF. In DNA, the CDR3 is TGTGCCAGCAGCGGACGGGGGGGCTACAATGAGCAGTTCTTC. V is TRBV9 and J is TRBJ2-1; TRBD2 agrees at 8 bases. The CDR3 is 14 residues long. Trimming cost V 3 bases and J 3 bases; bases outside gene matches: 2. The germline V gene has CDR1 SGDLS and CDR2 YYNGEE.

This chain joins TRBV9 and TRBJ2-2; maybe TRBD2 (6 bases). Trimming left V 1 base short and J 5 bases short, with 9 bases between. Germline V gene lookup returns CDR1 SGDLS and CDR2 YYNGEE. The CDR3 covers 14 residues. The CDR3 DNA follows: TGTGCCAGCAGCGTACGGGGGATTACCGGGGAGCTGTTTTTT. Its protein product is CASSVRGITGELFF.

The chain employs TRBV28 and TRBJ2-1; 7 nucleotides agree with TRBD2. V gave up 3 bases and J gave up 0 bases; unmatched junction bases: 2. CDR1 and CDR2 (germline): MDHEN, SYDVKM. The CDR3 spans 15 residues. The CDR3 loop is CASSFSSGSYNEQFF. Written as DNA, the CDR3 is TGTGCCAGCAGTTTTTCTAGCGGCTCCTACAATGAGCAGTTCTTC.

This chain joins TRBV7-7 and TRBJ2-1; 13 nucleotides line up with TRBD2. Germline CDR1 SSHAT, CDR2 FNYEAQ (reference sequence). The trim removed 6 bases at V and 0 bases at J, leaving 8 bases unmatched. The length of the CDR3 is 18 residues. Written as DNA, the CDR3 is TGTGCCAGCAGTAAACTAGCGGGAGGGATCAGCTCCTACAATGAGCAGTTCTTC. Translated, it gives CASSKLAGGISSYNEQFF.

V gene TRBV18 combines with J gene TRBJ1-1; D gene unclear. The V gene lost 0 bases and the J gene lost 9 bases, with 11 bases spanning the gap. CDR1 is KGHSH and CDR2 is LQKENI in the germline V gene. The length of the CDR3 is 13 residues. CDR3 DNA sequence: TGTGCCAGCTCACCACCGAGTATCCATCAAGCTTTCTTT. The encoded protein is CASSPPSIHQAFF.

The chain recombines TRBV15 with TRBJ1-5; D call uncertain. The CDR3 contains 16 residues. V was cut by 1 base and J by 4 bases, with 14 bases left in between. Germline V lookup: CDR1 LNHNV, CDR2 YYDKDF (reference sequence). CDR3 amino acids: CATSRGGAGGNQPQHF. Written as DNA, the CDR3 is TGTGCCACCAGCAGAGGAGGAGCTGGCGGAAATCAGCCCCAGCATTTT.

The chain couples TRBV6-1 to TRBJ2-6; D gene ambiguous. The germline V and J ends were trimmed by 6 bases and 2 bases, with 5 bases remaining between them. This CDR3 region has 13 residues. Germline assignment: CDR1 MNHNS and CDR2 SASEGT. The CDR3 nucleotides are TGTGCCAGCAGCTTTGCTGGGGCCAACGTCCTGACTTTC. The encoded protein is CASSFAGANVLTF.

This sequence joins TRBV5-1 and TRBJ2-1; TRBD2 matches 14 bases. There are 15 residues in the CDR3. Trimming cost V 0 bases and J 10 bases; bases outside gene matches: 3. Germline V gives CDR1 SGHRS, CDR2 YFSETQ. The CDR3 loop is CASSLETSGRGEQFF. DNA of the CDR3: TGCGCCAGCAGCTTGGAGACTAGCGGGAGGGGAGAGCAGTTCTTC.

V usage is TRBV29-1 and J usage is TRBJ2-1, with D possibly being TRBD1 (6 bases). Per the germline V gene, CDR1 is SQVTM and CDR2 is ANQGSEA. Deletions cut 7 bases from V and 4 bases from J, with 14 bases between. The CDR3 has 13 residues. CDR3 in amino acids: CSAETQGYNEQFF. CDR3 in DNA: TGCAGCGCAGAGACACAGGGTTACAATGAGCAGTTCTTC.

V and J are TRBV28 and TRBJ2-1; 11 nucleotides line up with TRBD2. The germline CDR1 and CDR2 sequences are MDHEN and SYDVKM. The CDR3 extends over 19 amino acids. The V gene end was trimmed by 6 bases and the J gene end by 0 bases; junction bases not matched to a gene: 13. The CDR3 spells CASSPTTSGTGISYNEQFF. The CDR3 nucleotides are TGTGCCAGCAGCCCTACGACTAGCGGGACAGGCATCTCCTACAATGAGCAGTTCTTC.

The chain couples TRBV6-1 to TRBJ1-5; TRBD1 is a possible D gene (5 bases). The CDR3 is 15 amino acids. V was pared by 6 bases and J by 4 bases, with 16 bases between. Germline loops: CDR1 MNHNS, CDR2 SASEGT. The CDR3 loop reads CASRYTVAGNQPQHF. DNA for the CDR3: TGTGCCAGCAGATACACTGTGGCAGGGAATCAGCCCCAGCATTTT.

This chain links TRBV5-1 with TRBJ2-1; TRBD1 aligns across 8 bases. V dropped 4 bases and J dropped 3; count of bases not matched to a gene: 9. CDR3 length equals 16 residues. The germline gives CDR1 SGHRS, CDR2 YFSETQ. CDR3 loop: CASSPPGQAFYNEQFF. Written as DNA, the CDR3 is TGCGCCAGCAGCCCGCCGGGACAGGCCTTCTACAATGAGCAGTTCTTC.

V is TRBV7-2 and J is TRBJ2-1; 11 nucleotides line up with TRBD2. The CDR3 length is 16 residues. Germline CDR1 reads SGHTA; CDR2 reads FQGNSA. V lost 5 bases, J lost 3 bases, and 6 bases stayed unmatched. CDR3 DNA: TGTGCCAGCAGCCTCATAGCGGGAGGGTTCTACAATGAGCAGTTCTTC. This codes for CASSLIAGGFYNEQFF.

The J gene is TRBJ2-7, the V gene TRBV9; D gene uncertain. V lost 0 bases to trimming and J lost 3 bases, with 13 bases between them. The germline gives CDR1 SGDLS, CDR2 YYNGEE. This CDR3 has 15 amino acids. The CDR3 DNA reads TGTGCCAGCAGCGTAGACCCCCAGACACTCTACGAGCAGTACTTC. Amino acids: CASSVDPQTLYEQYF. The full variable domain, its missing parts supplied by reference TRBV9 and TRBJ2-7, is DSGVTQTPKHLITATGQRVTLRCSPRSGDLSVYWYQQSLDQGLQFLIQYYNGEERAKGNILERFSAQQFPDLHSELNLSSLELGDSALYFCASSVDPQTLYEQYFGPGTRLTVT.

The rearrangement links TRBV29-1 to TRBJ2-5, with TRBD1 identical over 7 bases. V was pared by 7 bases and J by 1 base, with 6 bases of the junction left unmatched. CDR1 SQVTM and CDR2 ANQGSEA come from the germline V gene. The CDR3 has 13 amino acids. CDR3 sequence reads: CSAQRQGQETQYF. CDR3 nucleotide sequence: TGCAGCGCCCAAAGACAGGGCCAAGAGACCCAGTACTTC.

V gene TRBV10-3 combines with J gene TRBJ2-5; TRBD1 matches at 7 bases. The better agreement between TRBJ2-7 and the DNA end casts doubt on the J call. The CDR3 covers 13 residues. In germline, CDR1 is ENHRY, CDR2 SYGVKD. CDR3 amino acids: CAVTSGTDYEQYF. CDR3 sequence (DNA): TGTGCCGTAACCTCAGGGACAGACTACGAGCAGTACTTC.

J is TRBJ1-2 and V is TRBV7-3, with 10 bases aligning to TRBD1. V trimming: 2 bases; J trimming: 6 bases; junction bases outside the gene matches: 6. The CDR3 consists of 15 residues. Germline loops: CDR1 SGHTA, CDR2 FQGTGA. The CDR3 nucleotides are TGTGCCAGCAGCTTAGGGACAGGGGACGTTGATGGCTACACCTTC. Protein product: CASSLGTGDVDGYTF.

This clone was found once. This chain connects TRBV28 to TRBJ1-1, with D maybe TRBD1 (5 bases). The V gene's germline CDR1 is MDHEN and CDR2 SYDVKM. The CDR3 has 14 residues. Trimming left V 6 bases short and J 6 bases short, with 17 bases between. DNA of the CDR3: TGTGCCAGCAGCCCTGGGACTGTTATAGCTGAAGCTTTCTTT. Its translation: CASSPGTVIAEAFF.

The rearrangement uses TRBV4-2 and TRBJ2-7; 7 nucleotides agree with TRBD2. After removal of 3 bases from V and 3 bases from J, the junction contained 11 bases not matched to a gene. Germline V CDR1 and CDR2: LGHNA, YNFKEQ. The CDR3 has 16 amino acids. The CDR3 region is CASSQDGTTGYYEQYF. CDR3 nucleotides: TGTGCCAGCAGCCAGGACGGGACTACCGGATACTACGAGCAGTACTTC.